This T cell receptor (beta chain) was recorded in a study of control samples from healthy donors and cancer patients. This clone turned up a few times. There are 14 residues in the CDR3. V lost 1 base and J 1 base, leaving 8 bases between the germline ends. CDR1 and CDR2 (germline): LGHNT, FRNRAP. Profiled with immunoSEQ multiplex PCR; TCRdb holds only in-frame clones, not every one. The table has approximately 26,000 clones, around four fifths seen once. Material: PBMCs. This rearrangement joins TRBV12-5 to TRBJ2-7, with a weak D call TRBD2 (6 bases). The sequence was collected from a man in his 60s with colorectal cancer. As DNA, the CDR3 is TGTGCTAGTGGTTTGGAGGAGGGTTCCTACGAGCAGTACTTC. Protein sequence: CASGLEEGSYEQYF.